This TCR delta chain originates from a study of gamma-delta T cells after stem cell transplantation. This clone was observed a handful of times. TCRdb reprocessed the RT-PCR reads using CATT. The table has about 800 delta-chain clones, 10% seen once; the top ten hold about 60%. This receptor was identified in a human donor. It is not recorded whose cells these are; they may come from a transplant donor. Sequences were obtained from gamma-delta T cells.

The DNA of the CDR3 is TGTGCAGCAAGCGCGCGTTCCGGGGGGAAAGAAGGGGGTTACACCGATAAACTCATCTTT. It codes for CAASARSGGKEGGYTDKLIF. The chain carries TRAV29/DV5 and TRDJ1; the D gene is possibly TRDD3 (6 bases). The CDR3 is made up of 20 amino acids. Trimming cost V 0 bases and J 0 bases, with 27 bases left between them. Germline CDR1 NSMFDY, CDR2 ISSIKDK. The whole variable domain, filled in from reference TRAV29/DV5 and TRDJ1, reads DQQVKQNSPSLSVQEGRISILNCDYTNSMFDYFLWYKKYPAEGPTFLISISSIKDKNEDGRFTVFLNKSAKHLSLHIVPSQPGDSAVYFCAASARSGGKEGGYTDKLIFGKGTRVTVEP.